The 31 T cell receptor beta chains below were found in one sample sequenced in a study of monozygotic twins with inflammatory bowel disease. Using the 5' RACE reads, TCRdb records one entry per CDR3 protein without DNA. The repertoire shows 190,000 or so distinct CDR3 sequences; the top ten hold 1.5% to 2%. What was sequenced was blood. The source of these receptors is a human donor with ulcerative colitis or Crohn's disease, or a healthy co-twin of an affected twin (not recorded which).

The genes are TRBV5-1 and TRBJ2-7. Germline-derived CDR1 and CDR2 are SGHRS and YFSETQ. This CDR3 is 13 amino acids long. The CDR3 spells CASSFEVSYEQYF.

This chain uses TRBV4-1 with TRBJ2-3. Per germline, CDR1 MGHRA and CDR2 YSYEKL. The CDR3 spans 13 residues. The CDR3 loop reads CASSLGYTDTQYF.

The chain combines TRBV20-1 with TRBJ1-2; TCRdb outputs TRBD1, but without DNA this stays unchecked. CDR3 length: 13 amino acids. Germline V gene sequence: CDR1 DFQATT, CDR2 SNEGSKA (reference sequence). CDR3 region: CSARDRGAASDTF.

V gene TRBV20-1 combines with J gene TRBJ1-1. Looked up from germline, CDR1 is DFQATT and CDR2 is SNEGSKA (reference sequence). This CDR3 spans 17 amino acids. CDR3 residues: CSARRFLRAHMNTEAFF.

The chain carries TRBV29-1 and TRBJ2-3; TCRdb gives TRBD2 as the D gene, but with no DNA this cannot be confirmed. The CDR3 length is 16 residues. Germline V gene lookup returns CDR1 SQVTM and CDR2 ANQGSEA. The CDR3: CSANRHPGLVSDTQYF.

The chain joins TRBV20-1 to TRBJ2-7. The CDR3 covers 11 residues. Germline CDR1 is DFQATT and CDR2 is SNEGSKA (reference sequence). CDR3: CSASMNYEQYF.

The chain couples TRBV13 to TRBJ2-3; TCRdb designates TRBD2, a call that cannot be tested without DNA. CDR3 length: 22 residues. The germline gives CDR1 PRHDT, CDR2 FYEKMQ (reference sequence). CDR3 amino acids: CASTQGQSFGLAGGQSTDTQYF.

The chain links TRBV7-3 to TRBJ2-1; no DNA is available, so the TRBD2 call from TCRdb remains unchecked. The CDR3 has 17 residues. The germline V gene has CDR1 SGHTA and CDR2 FQGTGA. The CDR3 sequence is CASSPPQRGLAYNEQFF. The entire variable domain, with the rest obtained from reference TRBV7-3 and TRBJ2-1, is as follows: GAGVSQTPSNKVTEKGKYVELRCDPISGHTALYWYRQSLGQGPEFLIYFQGTGAADDSGLPNDRFFAVRPEGSVSTLKIQRTERGDSAVYLCASSPPQRGLAYNEQFFGPGTRLTVL.

The chain uses TRBV11-2 and TRBJ2-3; as DNA is missing, the TRBD2 call by TCRdb cannot be tested. Germline V CDR1 and CDR2: SGHAT, FQNNGV. The CDR3 has 16 residues. The CDR3 reads CASSWRTSGGGDTQYF. The variable domain in full, with the rest retrieved from reference TRBV11-2 and TRBJ2-3, is EAGVAQSPRYKIIEKRQSVAFWCNPISGHATLYWYQQILGQGPKLLIQFQNNGVVDDSQLPKDRFSAERLKGVDSTLKIQPAKLEDSAVYLCASSWRTSGGGDTQYFGPGTRLTVL.

The CDR3 is CATSRDSPLRTKNIQYF. V gene TRBV15 combines with J gene TRBJ2-4; as DNA is missing, the TRBD1 call by TCRdb cannot be tested. CDR3 length: 17 amino acids. In germline, CDR1 is LNHNV, CDR2 YYDKDF (reference sequence).

The genes are TRBV5-1 and TRBJ2-3; lacking DNA, the TRBD2 call made by TCRdb goes unchecked. Germline V CDR1 and CDR2: SGHRS, YFSETQ. This CDR3 is 16 amino acids long. CDR3: CASSLRVLDGTDTQYF.

The V call is TRBV7-9, the J call TRBJ1-2; absent DNA, TCRdb's TRBD1 call cannot be checked. This CDR3 region has 13 residues. CDR1 and CDR2 from the germline V gene are SEHNR and FQNEAQ (reference sequence). CDR3: CASSQPGPYGYTF.

The V and J genes are TRBV5-1 and TRBJ1-1. The CDR3 runs to 14 residues. From germline, CDR1 is SGHRS and CDR2 YFSETQ. CDR3 amino acids: CASSLYVQGSEAFF. The variable domain in full, with the rest retrieved from reference TRBV5-1 and TRBJ1-1, is KAGVTQTPRYLIKTRGQQVTLSCSPISGHRSVSWYQQTPGQGLQFLFEYFSETQRNKGNFPGRFSGRQFSNSRSEMNVSTLELGDSALYLCASSLYVQGSEAFFGQGTRLTVV.

This chain uses TRBV7-2 with TRBJ2-4; the TRBD2 assignment by TCRdb is unverifiable without DNA. Germline CDR1 reads SGHTA; CDR2 reads FQGNSA. The CDR3 is 16 amino acids. CDR3 residues: CASSSTSGGPGVIQYF.

The CDR3 here is CASVGQGRAYEQYF. V gene TRBV2 combines with J gene TRBJ2-7; with no DNA, the TCRdb D assignment of TRBD1 cannot be verified. Per the germline V gene, CDR1 is SNHLY and CDR2 is FYNNEI. The CDR3 consists of 14 residues.

The chain carries TRBV7-7 and TRBJ2-5; TCRdb proposes TRBD2, but this gene call is untestable without DNA. CDR1 SSHAT and CDR2 FNYEAQ come from the germline V gene (reference sequence). This CDR3 is built from 15 residues. CDR3 in amino acids: CASSFGNSGRETQYF.

This sequence joins TRBV18 and TRBJ1-1. CDR1 and CDR2 from the germline V gene are KGHSH and LQKENI. This CDR3 comprises 13 residues. The chain's CDR3 is CASSHGENTEAFF.

The V and J genes are TRBV20-1 and TRBJ1-4; without DNA, the TCRdb call of TRBD1 cannot be checked. Germline CDR1 reads DFQATT; CDR2 reads SNEGSKA (reference sequence). The CDR3 is 15 amino acids. The CDR3 loop reads CSALKGAETNEKLFF.

The chain combines TRBV12-3 or TRBV12-4 with TRBJ2-3; lacking DNA, the TRBD1 call made by TCRdb goes unchecked. The CDR3 spans 13 residues. The CDR3 loop reads CASRSQNIDTQYF.

CDR3 loop: CSASQGRANEKLFF. V gene TRBV20-1 combines with J gene TRBJ1-4. This CDR3 has 14 amino acids. The germline CDR1 and CDR2 sequences are DFQATT and SNEGSKA (reference sequence).

The CDR3: CSAKGERGATDTQYF. The chain has TRBV20-1 and TRBJ2-3; TCRdb names TRBD2, which stays unverified in the absence of DNA. Looked up from germline, CDR1 is DFQATT and CDR2 is SNEGSKA (reference sequence). This CDR3 is 15 amino acids long.

The genes are TRBV12-3 or TRBV12-4 and TRBJ2-1; TCRdb's D call of TRBD1 is untestable without DNA. This CDR3 is built from 14 residues. The CDR3: CASSFAGGVNEQFF.

V and J are TRBV6-2 or TRBV6-3 and TRBJ1-6; lacking DNA, the TRBD1 call made by TCRdb goes unchecked. Germline V gene sequence: CDR1 MNHEY, CDR2 SVGEGT. The CDR3 spans 16 residues. CDR3: CASSYSQGSYNSPLHF.

The chain carries TRBV7-9 and TRBJ2-3; there is no DNA to check the TCRdb D call of TRBD1. Germline values: CDR1 SEHNR, CDR2 FQNEAQ (reference sequence). The CDR3 has 15 amino acids. The CDR3: CASSLRGGASDTQYF. Based on the CDR3 plus reference TRBV7-9 and TRBJ2-3, the full variable domain is DTGVSQNPRHKITKRGQNVTFRCDPISEHNRLYWYRQTLGQGPEFLTYFQNEAQLEKSRLLSDRFSAERPKGSFSTLEIQRTEQGDSAMYLCASSLRGGASDTQYFGPGTRLTVL.

This chain links TRBV19 with TRBJ2-2; TCRdb gives TRBD2 as the D gene, but with no DNA this cannot be confirmed. CDR1 LNHDA and CDR2 SQIVND come from the germline V gene (reference sequence). This CDR3 has 14 residues. The CDR3 here is CASTSGPNTGELFF.

The chain links TRBV6-1 to TRBJ1-6; lacking DNA, the TRBD1 call made by TCRdb goes unchecked. Germline V gene sequence: CDR1 MNHNS, CDR2 SASEGT. The CDR3 runs to 19 residues. This chain's CDR3 is CASSEAGAAESTLNSPLHF.

The chain uses TRBV20-1 and TRBJ1-5; no DNA is available, so the TRBD1 call from TCRdb remains unchecked. Looked up from germline, CDR1 is DFQATT and CDR2 is SNEGSKA (reference sequence). The CDR3 sequence is 14 residues long. The CDR3 is CSASDRHSNQPQHF.

This chain joins TRBV6-1 and TRBJ1-1; no DNA is available, so the TRBD1 call from TCRdb remains unchecked. The CDR3 totals 15 residues. CDR1 is MNHNS and CDR2 is SASEGT in the germline V gene. The CDR3 here is CASSERGKANTAAFF.

The rearrangement links TRBV9 to TRBJ1-1; TCRdb lists TRBD1, though no DNA is available to test this call. Germline V gene data show CDR1 as SGDLS and CDR2 as YYNGEE. The CDR3 covers 13 residues. The CDR3 loop reads CASSVGDGGPGLF.

The chain combines TRBV5-1 with TRBJ1-2; lacking DNA, the TRBD1 call made by TCRdb goes unchecked. The length of the CDR3 is 15 residues. Germline V lookup: CDR1 SGHRS, CDR2 YFSETQ. The chain's CDR3 is CASSLYTGGESGYTF.

The chain has TRBV6-2 or TRBV6-3 and TRBJ1-1. This CDR3 is built from 13 residues. Per the germline V gene, CDR1 is MNHEY and CDR2 is SVGEGT. CDR3 amino acids: CASSYTAEMKAFF.